The T cell receptor (beta chain) under discussion was sequenced for a study of cytomegalovirus exposure and HLA in healthy donors. 60 Vbeta and 13 Jbeta primers were used in PCR. Clones were read by immunoSEQ multiplex PCR, and TCRdb kept only the in-frame ones, dropping some. The top ten hold more than 1.3% of the sample, which has about 150,000 clones, almost 80% seen once. There are 16 residues in the CDR3. V lost 3 bases to trimming and J lost 6 bases; unmatched junction nucleotides: 6. In germline, CDR1 is MNHNS, CDR2 SASEGT. Sequencing was carried out using PBMCs. The chain joins TRBV6-1 to TRBJ2-3; 13 bases match TRBD2. The receptor was isolated from a male donor in good health and CMV-seronegative. The CDR3 sequence is CASSDRTSGSMDTQYF. The CDR3 region has the DNA TGTGCCAGCAGTGATAGGACTAGCGGGAGTATGGATACGCAGTATTTT.